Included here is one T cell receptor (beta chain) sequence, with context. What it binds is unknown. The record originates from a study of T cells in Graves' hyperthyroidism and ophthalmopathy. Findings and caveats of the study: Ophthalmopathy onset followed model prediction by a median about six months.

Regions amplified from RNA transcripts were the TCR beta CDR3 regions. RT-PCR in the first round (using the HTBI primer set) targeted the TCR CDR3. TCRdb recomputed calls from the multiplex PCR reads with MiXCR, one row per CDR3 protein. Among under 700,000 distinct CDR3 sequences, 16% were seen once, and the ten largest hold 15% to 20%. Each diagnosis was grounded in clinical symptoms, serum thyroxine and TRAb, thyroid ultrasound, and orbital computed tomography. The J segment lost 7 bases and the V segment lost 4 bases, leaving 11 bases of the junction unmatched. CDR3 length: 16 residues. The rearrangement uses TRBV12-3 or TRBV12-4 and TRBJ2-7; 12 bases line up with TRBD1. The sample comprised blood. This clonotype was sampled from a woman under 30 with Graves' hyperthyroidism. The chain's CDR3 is CASSSAGTGGRVEQYF. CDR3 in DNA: TGTGCCAGCAGTTCCGCCGGGACAGGGGGCCGTGTTGAGCAGTACTTC.